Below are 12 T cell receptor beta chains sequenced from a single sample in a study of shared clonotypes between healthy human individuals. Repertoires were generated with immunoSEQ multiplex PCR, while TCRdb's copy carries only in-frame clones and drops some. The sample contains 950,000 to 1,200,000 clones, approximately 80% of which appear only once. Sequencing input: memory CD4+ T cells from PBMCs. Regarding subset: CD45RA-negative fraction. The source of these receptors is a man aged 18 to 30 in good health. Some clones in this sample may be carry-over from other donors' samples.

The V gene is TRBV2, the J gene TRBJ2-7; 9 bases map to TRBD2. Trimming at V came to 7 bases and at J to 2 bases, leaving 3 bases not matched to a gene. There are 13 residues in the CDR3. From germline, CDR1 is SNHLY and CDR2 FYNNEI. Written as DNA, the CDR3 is TGTGCCAGCACGGCTAGCGGGACCTACGAGCAGTACTTC. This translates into CASTASGTYEQYF.

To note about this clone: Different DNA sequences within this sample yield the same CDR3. The CDR3 is CASSSGTREKLFF. In nucleotides, the CDR3 is TGTGCCAGCAGTTCCGGAACAAGGGAAAAACTGTTTTTT. The chain has TRBV28 and TRBJ1-4; D is undetermined. Trimming took 4 bases from V and 8 from J, leaving 11 bases between them. Germline V gene sequence: CDR1 MDHEN, CDR2 SYDVKM. The CDR3 has 13 residues.

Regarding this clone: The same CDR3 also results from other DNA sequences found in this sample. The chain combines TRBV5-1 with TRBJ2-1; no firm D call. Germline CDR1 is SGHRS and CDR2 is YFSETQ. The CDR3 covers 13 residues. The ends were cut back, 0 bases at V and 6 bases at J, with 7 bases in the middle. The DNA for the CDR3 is TGCGCCAGCAGCTTGGTAGTTGGCAATGAGCAGTTCTTC. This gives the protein CASSLVVGNEQFF.

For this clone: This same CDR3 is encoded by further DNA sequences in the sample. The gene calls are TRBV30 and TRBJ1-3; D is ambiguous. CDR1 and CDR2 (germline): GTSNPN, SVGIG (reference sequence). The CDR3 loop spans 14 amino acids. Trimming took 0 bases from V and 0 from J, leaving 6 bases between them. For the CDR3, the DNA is TGTGCCTGGAGTGTGGGCGTCTCTGGAAACACCATATATTTT. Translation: CAWSVGVSGNTIYF.

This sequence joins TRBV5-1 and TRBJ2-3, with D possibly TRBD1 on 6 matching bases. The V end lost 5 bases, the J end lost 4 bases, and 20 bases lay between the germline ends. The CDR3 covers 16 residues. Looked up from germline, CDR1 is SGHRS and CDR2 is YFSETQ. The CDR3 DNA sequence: TGCGCCAGCAGTCCTACCGGGACACCGAGGGCAGATACGCAGTATTTT. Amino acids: CASSPTGTPRADTQYF.

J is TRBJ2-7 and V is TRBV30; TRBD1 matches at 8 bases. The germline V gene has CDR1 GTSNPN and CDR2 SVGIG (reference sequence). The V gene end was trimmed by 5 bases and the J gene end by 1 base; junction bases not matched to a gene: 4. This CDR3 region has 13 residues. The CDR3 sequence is CAWGRQGSYEQYF. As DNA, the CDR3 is TGTGCCTGGGGAAGACAGGGGTCCTACGAGCAGTACTTC.

The CDR3 reads CASSLGGTPGANVLTF. In DNA form, the CDR3 reads TGTGCCAGCAGCTTGGGCGGGACCCCTGGGGCCAACGTCCTGACTTTC. The gene calls are TRBV7-2 and TRBJ2-6, with a weak D call TRBD2 (6 bases). Trimming stripped 3 bases from V and 2 bases from J, with 11 bases between. The length of the CDR3 is 16 residues. CDR1 SGHTA and CDR2 FQGNSA come from the germline V gene.

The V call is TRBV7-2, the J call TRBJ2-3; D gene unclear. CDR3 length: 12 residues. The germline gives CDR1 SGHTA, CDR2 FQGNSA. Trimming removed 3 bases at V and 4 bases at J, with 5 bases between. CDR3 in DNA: TGTGCCAGCAGCTTTGCGTCAGATACGCAGTATTTT. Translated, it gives CASSFASDTQYF.

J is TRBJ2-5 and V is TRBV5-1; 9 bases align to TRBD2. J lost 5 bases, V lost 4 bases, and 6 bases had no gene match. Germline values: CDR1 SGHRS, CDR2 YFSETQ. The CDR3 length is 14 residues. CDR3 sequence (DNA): TGCGCCAGCAGCGTAGCGGGAGATCGGGAGACCCAGTACTTC. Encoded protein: CASSVAGDRETQYF.

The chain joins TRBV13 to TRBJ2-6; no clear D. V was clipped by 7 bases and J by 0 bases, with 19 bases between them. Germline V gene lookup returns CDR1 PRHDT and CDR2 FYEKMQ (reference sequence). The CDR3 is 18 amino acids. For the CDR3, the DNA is TGTGCCAGCACCAAAGGGTCCAGAGCCAACTCTGGGGCCAACGTCCTGACTTTC. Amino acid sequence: CASTKGSRANSGANVLTF.

The CDR3, as DNA: TGTGCCACCAGCGCCCGAACCGGATCGATAACGCCTAATGAAAAACTGTTTTTT. Its protein is CATSARTGSITPNEKLFF. The V and J genes are TRBV15 and TRBJ1-4; D is unclear. This CDR3 has 18 residues. V gave up 5 bases and J gave up 3 bases, with 22 bases separating them. Germline V gene sequence: CDR1 LNHNV, CDR2 YYDKDF (reference sequence).

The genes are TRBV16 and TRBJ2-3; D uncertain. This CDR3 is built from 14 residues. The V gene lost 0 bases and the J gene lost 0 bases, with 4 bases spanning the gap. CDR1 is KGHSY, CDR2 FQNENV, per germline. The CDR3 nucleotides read TGTGCCAGCAGCCAATCCCCTAGCACAGATACGCAGTATTTT. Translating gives CASSQSPSTDTQYF. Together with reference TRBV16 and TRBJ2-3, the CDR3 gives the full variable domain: GEEVAQTPKHLVRGEGQKAKLYCAPIKGHSYVFWYQQVLKNEFKFLISFQNENVFDETGMPKERFSAKCLPNSPCSLEIQATKLEDSAVYFCASSQSPSTDTQYFGPGTRLTVL.